This T cell receptor (beta chain) stems from a study of CD8+ T cells in alopecia areata. In regard to this clone: What it binds is unknown.

Study-wide results and limits: Scalp lesions, especially in alopecia totalis/universalis, had higher clonality than normal scalp. TCR sharing across patients was less clear than in mice, possibly HLA-related.

The J segment lost 11 bases and the V segment lost 0 bases, leaving 4 bases of the junction unmatched. The germline V gene has CDR1 MNHEY and CDR2 SVGAGI. This CDR3 region has 13 residues. Extracted RNA was reverse transcribed into cDNA, the sequencing template. The data were produced by immunoSEQ multiplex PCR, yet TCRdb's version contains in-frame clones alone and is incomplete. The sample includes more than 75,000 clones, 41% of them seen just once. Material: CD4+ T cells sorted from blood. The source of this sequence is a human donor with alopecia areata. The chain carries TRBV6-5 and TRBJ2-3; 8 nucleotides agree with TRBD1. The chain's CDR3 is CASSYSGTGMQYF. The CDR3 nucleotides read TGTGCCAGCAGTTACTCAGGGACAGGCATGCAGTATTTT.